Described below is a single T cell receptor beta chain sequence and its context. The CDR3 is 16 amino acids. V lost 2 bases to trimming and J lost 1 base; unmatched junction nucleotides: 5. CDR1 is SGHDT, CDR2 YYEEEE, per germline. The sample is drawn from a study of blood T cell repertoires in COVID-19. Study-wide context: Acute and convalescent COVID-19 specimens originated in the United States, Italy and Spain. The cDNA or gDNA used as material had been derived from T cells, B-cell-depleted T cells, or PBMCs.

In the original processing: Nucleated cell counts were estimated from reference gene primer amplification. The method was immunoSEQ multiplex PCR; TCRdb's version includes in-frame clones alone and lacks a portion of them. The DNA was the basis for D and trimming; V, J and clone size are from that table. Among about 320,000 clones listed, almost 85% were seen once. Specimen: peripheral blood. The V gene is TRBV5-6, the J gene TRBJ2-3, with TRBD1 matching over 9 bases. This TCR was sampled from a human donor in a cohort sampled during active COVID-19. CDR3 residues: CASSFSRDRGTDTQYF. CDR3 nucleotide sequence: TGTGCCAGCAGCTTTTCCCGGGACAGGGGCACAGATACGCAGTATTTT. The entire variable domain, with the rest obtained from reference TRBV5-6 and TRBJ2-3, is as follows: DAGVTQSPTHLIKTRGQQVTLRCSPKSGHDTVSWYQQALGQGPQFIFQYYEEEERQRGNFPDRFSGHQFPNYSSELNVNALLLGDSALYLCASSFSRDRGTDTQYFGPGTRLTVL.